A selection of T cell receptor beta chains follows, all from one sample in a study of cytomegalovirus exposure and HLA in healthy donors. The table came from immunoSEQ multiplex PCR; TCRdb's copy has only in-frame clones and leaves some out. The sample consists of 200,000 or so clones, about four fifths of them appearing once. Material for sequencing was PBMCs. These receptors came from a boy between 2 and 10 years old in good health and CMV-seronegative. Both conserved end residues are part of each CDR3. Fields, in order: clone size, CDR3 length, J gene, D gene, V gene, CDR3 protein, CDR3 DNA. D genes are given only for firm matches. Expanded clones are given a class, and other clones once, few, many or no size at all.

- | 17 | TRBJ2-7 | - | TRBV27 | CARRGRLVQGTYYEQYF | TGTGCCAGGAGGGGGAGACTGGTTCAGGGCACCTATTACGAGCAGTACTTC
- | 14 | TRBJ2-1 | - | TRBV7-2 | CASSVGWAYNEQFF | TGTGCCAGCAGCGTAGGGTGGGCTTACAATGAGCAGTTCTTC
- | 14 | TRBJ2-7 | - | TRBV7-2 | CASSLEGSSYEQYF | TGTGCCAGCAGCTTGGAGGGTAGCTCCTACGAGCAGTACTTC
- | 15 | TRBJ1-2 | TRBD1 | TRBV2 | CASSEGDRVNYGYTF | TGTGCCAGCAGTGAAGGGGACAGGGTCAACTATGGCTACACCTTC
once | 11 | TRBJ2-7 | - | TRBV20-1 | CSARARQEEYF | TGCAGTGCTAGGGCTCGACAAGAAGAGTACTTC
- | 16 | TRBJ2-3 | TRBD2 | TRBV9 | CASSVAGTSGIDTQYF | TGTGCCAGCAGCGTAGCGGGGACTAGCGGAATAGATACGCAGTATTTT
once | 15 | TRBJ2-5 | TRBD1 | TRBV7-9 | CASSLRDRDQETQYF | TGTGCCAGCAGCTTAAGGGACAGAGACCAAGAGACCCAGTACTTC
- | 13 | TRBJ1-2 | TRBD1 | TRBV6-5 | CASSYEDRAGYTF | TGTGCCAGCAGTTATGAGGACAGGGCCGGCTACACCTTC
- | 14 | TRBJ1-5 | - | TRBV19 | CASSFSYSNQPQHF | TGTGCCAGTAGTTTCAGTTATAGCAATCAGCCCCAGCATTTT
- | 15 | TRBJ1-4 | - | TRBV7-2 | CASSLGAGLSEKLFF | TGTGCCAGCAGCTTAGGGGCAGGGCTCTCTGAAAAACTGTTTTTT
- | 12 | TRBJ2-7 | - | TRBV6-5 | CATRGGDYEQYF | TGTGCCACCAGGGGAGGGGACTACGAGCAGTACTTC
- | 18 | TRBJ2-2 | TRBD2 | TRBV7-3 | CASSLTFSGGINTGELFF | TGTGCCAGCAGCTTAACATTTAGCGGGGGGATTAACACCGGGGAGCTGTTTTTT
- | 15 | TRBJ2-3 | - | TRBV4-1 | CASSQQDSFTDTQYF | TGCGCCAGCAGCCAGCAGGACAGCTTCACAGATACGCAGTATTTT
- | 15 | TRBJ1-2 | TRBD1 | TRBV5-1 | CASSSGTGGLYGYTF | TGCGCCAGCAGCTCCGGGACAGGGGGACTCTATGGCTACACCTTC
- | 15 | TRBJ2-7 | TRBD2 | TRBV6-1 | CASSARLAGGNEQYF | TGTGCCAGCAGTGCCCGACTAGCGGGGGGAAACGAGCAGTACTTC
- | 12 | TRBJ2-7 | - | TRBV7-9 | CASSLGPGEQYF | TGTGCCAGCAGCTTAGGGCCGGGCGAGCAGTACTTC
- | 15 | TRBJ1-4 | - | TRBV7-2 | CASSLVASYNEKLFF | TGTGCCAGCAGCTTAGTAGCCAGTTATAATGAAAAACTGTTTTTT
- | 13 | TRBJ1-5 | TRBD1 | TRBV18 | CASSTGVNQPQHF | TGTGCCAGCTCGACAGGGGTCAATCAGCCCCAGCATTTT
- | 13 | TRBJ1-1 | - | TRBV19 | CASSLTRGGEAFF | TGTGCCAGTAGTCTAACGCGGGGCGGTGAAGCTTTCTTT
- | 14 | TRBJ1-2 | TRBD1 | TRBV25-1 | CASSSGQGAFGYTF | TGTGCCAGCAGTAGCGGACAGGGGGCGTTCGGCTACACCTTC
- | 16 | TRBJ1-1 | - | TRBV7-2 | CASSPQAGGGGTEAFF | TGTGCCAGCAGTCCTCAAGCGGGGGGCGGCGGGACTGAAGCTTTCTTT
- | 14 | TRBJ1-2 | TRBD1 | TRBV4-1 | CASSPGTGSYGYTF | TGCGCCAGCAGCCCAGGGACAGGGAGTTATGGCTACACCTTC
- | 16 | TRBJ1-2 | TRBD1 | TRBV7-2 | CASSFLGQGASDGYTF | TGTGCCAGCAGCTTCCTGGGACAGGGGGCATCGGATGGCTACACCTTC
- | 15 | TRBJ1-2 | - | TRBV6-5 | CASSYSGPEWYGYTF | TGTGCCAGCAGTTACTCGGGCCCGGAATGGTATGGCTACACCTTC
- | 16 | TRBJ1-1 | TRBD1 | TRBV11-3 | CASSPNQDRMNTEAFF | TGTGCCAGCAGCCCTAACCAGGACAGGATGAACACTGAAGCTTTCTTT
- | 16 | TRBJ2-2 | TRBD1 | TRBV5-5 | CASSLLGGRNTGELFF | TGTGCCAGCAGCTTGTTAGGGGGCCGGAACACCGGGGAGCTGTTTTTT